This T cell receptor beta chain was retrieved from a study of CD8 T cell repertoires and HIV-1 epitope variants. Study-wide background: Epitopes were three Gag families plus Nef HW9 and YT9.

Method: immunoSEQ multiplex PCR; TCRdb's copy keeps in-frame clones and lacks some. The sample has around 4,000 clones, roughly three fifths seen once. There are 14 residues in the CDR3. CDR1 and CDR2 (germline): SGHNT, YYREEE (reference sequence). V was shortened by 0 bases and J by 6 bases, with 10 bases between the two germline ends. Only a few counts were recorded for this clone. The antigen is undetermined. The chain recombines TRBV5-4 with TRBJ2-1, with D uncertain. Sequenced material: cultured CD8+ T cells derived from PBMCs. The sequence was collected from a male donor with HIV. The CDR3 sequence is CASSLDGFGNEQFF. In DNA, the CDR3 is TGTGCCAGCAGCTTGGACGGTTTTGGCAATGAGCAGTTCTTC.